The rows below give T cell receptor beta chains drawn from one sample of a study of PD-1 blockade in classical Hodgkin lymphoma. Some clones are missing from TCRdb's copy, which holds only in-frame ones; the method was immunoSEQ multiplex PCR. In the table there are roughly 100,000 clones, approximately 90% of which are singletons. The starting material was peripheral blood mononuclear cells (PBMCs), obtained before the fourth cycle of nivolumab. All receptors derive from a human donor with classical Hodgkin lymphoma. The conserved cysteine and the conserved F or W are not part of the CDR3 here. Clone size is stated in some rows and not others, as once, few, many or a class when expanded.

V,size,J,CDR3
TRBV1,.,TRBJ2-7,TSRRGTSGRAPHEQY
TRBV27,.,TRBJ1-2,ASSLAWGSGGYT
TRBV4-1,once,TRBJ2-1,ASSQDLLAGAYNEQF
TRBV6-4,.,TRBJ2-7,ASGLGGNSYEQY
TRBV29-1,few,TRBJ2-1,SGVGQTINDEQF
TRBV28,.,TRBJ1-5,ASSSHGQGRQPQH
TRBV27,.,TRBJ2-7,ASRLEHNTIPSYEQY
TRBV5-4,.,TRBJ2-1,ASSSTGTSDNEQF
TRBV30,.,TRBJ2-3,AWRRAGTDTQY
TRBV7-6,.,TRBJ1-1,ASSLNRGGTEAF
TRBV6-5,.,TRBJ1-1,ASFLTGRYTEAF
TRBV4-3,.,TRBJ2-4,ASSQDMGDRFLAKNIQY
TRBV15,once,TRBJ2-1,ATSRDVWREEEF
TRBV28,.,TRBJ2-3,ASQRGGVPTDTQY
TRBV25-1,.,TRBJ2-1,ASSSVGGNNEQF